Listed below are T cell receptor beta chains from one sample, sequenced in a study of blood T cell repertoires in COVID-19. Here immunoSEQ multiplex PCR was the method, and the copy in TCRdb shows in-frame clones only, minus some. Here the sample spans 130,000 to 150,000 clones, 80% to 90% being singletons. The sequenced sample consisted of peripheral blood. The origin of the receptors is a human donor with acute or convalescent COVID-19. The donor label of this sample is uncertain. CDR3s include the opening cysteine and the closing phenylalanine or tryptophan. The size field is filled for only some rows; it gives once, few, many or a size class.

>TRBJ2-3|-|TRBV5-4
CASSLYGGNTDTQYF
>TRBJ1-6|-|TRBV5-1
CASSLKGQGGSPLHF
>TRBJ1-1|once|TRBV5-1
CASSLRTGGMNTEAFF
>TRBJ1-2|few|TRBV7-9
CASSFQGVNHYGYTF
>TRBJ1-5|-|TRBV5-8
CASSRTYGGGGNQPQHF
>TRBJ1-4|-|TRBV7-2
CASSLARADEKLFF
>TRBJ1-5|-|TRBV6-4
CASRYYRNEGNQPQHF
>TRBJ1-2|-|TRBV2
CASSVNRAWAGYTF
>TRBJ2-3|-|TRBV5-1
CASRRAGVRDTQYF
>TRBJ1-2|-|TRBV5-1
CASSFGGDRRYTF
>TRBJ1-2|once|TRBV7-2
CASSAGGDSIYGYTF
>TRBJ1-6|-|TRBV5-4
CASSGLDGSPLHF
>TRBJ1-3|once|TRBV9
CASSSTGGNTIYF
>TRBJ1-2|-|TRBV2
CASSPRGVNYGYTF
>TRBJ2-6|many|TRBV5-5
CASSPWALSGANVLTF
>TRBJ2-3|-|TRBV4-1
CASSQEGADSSTDTQYF
>TRBJ1-2|-|TRBV2
CASSTLRSSNYGYTF
>TRBJ2-7|once|TRBV5-1
CASSPQPSGGTYEQYF
>TRBJ1-2|-|TRBV29-1
CSANTRVDYGYTF
>TRBJ1-6|-|TRBV18
CASSPPDRGDNSPLHF
>TRBJ2-1|few|TRBV19
CASSPSSYNEQFF
>TRBJ2-3|-|TRBV4-1
CASSQEGVFYDTQYF
>TRBJ1-5|-|TRBV6-5
CASSPEGLIPQHF
>TRBJ1-3|once|TRBV7-2
CASSSKPLSGNTIYF
>TRBJ1-6|once|TRBV6-5
CASRLTGGMSSPLHF
>TRBJ2-1|-|TRBV7-7
CASSLGGGNEQFF
>TRBJ1-2|-|TRBV10-2
CASSDRNYGYTF
>TRBJ1-4|once|TRBV19
CASGDRGATNEKLFF
>TRBJ1-2|-|TRBV5-5
CASSVERLNLYGYTF
>TRBJ1-2|-|TRBV12-3/TRBV12-4
CASSFETDYGYTF
>TRBJ2-7|-|TRBV3-1/TRBV3-2
CASSLKAGEQYF
>TRBJ2-5|-|TRBV5-1
CASSLVASGEGTQYF
>TRBJ1-3|-|TRBV2
CASSPIGETGGNTIYF
>TRBJ2-1|-|TRBV18
CASSPPGRATYNEQFF
>TRBJ2-1|-|TRBV9
CASSELAGSLNEQFF
>TRBJ2-5|once|TRBV6-5
CASSPRTQNSETQYF
>TRBJ2-2|-|TRBV7-9
CASSTPTGDTGELFF
>TRBJ1-2|-|TRBV29-1
CSVEDPDSYYGYTF
>TRBJ2-3|few|TRBV15
CATSRDSLAGLTSTDTQYF
>TRBJ1-2|-|TRBV3-1/TRBV3-2
CASSQDLGVGYTF
>TRBJ2-2|-|TRBV7-7
CASSPQVGGKTGELFF
>TRBJ2-3|few|TRBV2
CASSLLAGDTQYF
>TRBJ1-2|-|TRBV30
CAWSPGTTYGYTF
>TRBJ1-5|-|TRBV12-5
CASGLSRVESNQPQHF
>TRBJ2-7|-|TRBV11-2
CASSRSGYDEQYF
>TRBJ1-1|once|TRBV11-2
CASSVRGALWDTEAFF
>TRBJ2-2|-|TRBV18
CASSPPDRTNTGELFF
>TRBJ1-1|-|TRBV7-6
CASSQDRNTEAFF
>TRBJ1-3|-|TRBV30
CAASKSSGNTIYF
>TRBJ1-1|once|TRBV27
CASSLTGDTEAFF
>TRBJ1-1|-|TRBV18
CASSTTGQGAFF
>TRBJ1-5|-|TRBV15
CATSRDLGDTYQPQHF
>TRBJ1-3|once|TRBV2
CASSADRAGGNTIYF